This passage covers 2 T cell receptor beta chains from one sample sequenced in a study of cytomegalovirus exposure and HLA in healthy donors (dated by TCRdb to 2016 to 2017). Library generation was performed with the immunoSEQ multiplex PCR assay. For the multiplex PCR, a mixture combining 60 forward primers for TCR Vbeta segments and 13 reverse primers for TCR Jbeta segments was used. In TCRdb, the immuneACCESS table is reduced to in-frame sequences with V and J assigned. These tables do not hold every clone; where another copy was compared, an unresolved V gene accounts for under half, and the others remain unexplained. The sample contains 95,000 to 100,000 clones, under 80% of them found a single time. Around 4% of the sample rests with the top ten. Sequenced input: PBMCs. Receptors originate from a man between 35 and 55 years old in good health and CMV-seronegative.

The CDR3 protein is CASKPPSNTEAFF. CDR3 nucleotide sequence: TGTGCCAGCAAGCCCCCCTCGAACACTGAAGCTTTCTTT. The chain uses TRBV6-6 and TRBJ1-1; D not certain. The germline CDR1 and CDR2 sequences are MNHNY and SVGAGI (reference sequence). This CDR3 is 13 amino acids long. V was pared by 7 bases and J by 1 base, with 10 bases between.

This clone was recorded a few times. The chain uses TRBV2 and TRBJ2-4; 7 nucleotides match TRBD1. The V segment lost 5 bases and the J segment 3 bases; nucleotides outside the gene matches: 1. The CDR3 runs 13 residues. Germline assignment: CDR1 SNHLY and CDR2 FYNNEI. CDR3 DNA sequence: TGTGCCAGCAGTACAGGGGTCAAAAACATTCAGTACTTC. Its protein is CASSTGVKNIQYF.